A selection of T cell receptor beta chains follows, all from one sample in a study of blood T cell repertoires in COVID-19. The data were produced by immunoSEQ multiplex PCR, yet TCRdb's version contains in-frame clones alone and is incomplete. The profile shows about 120,000 clones, 76% of them singletons. The sequenced material came from peripheral blood. The receptors stem from a woman of 80 years or more with acute or convalescent COVID-19. Both conserved end residues are part of each CDR3. The D gene is left open where the match is weak. Some rows have no size entry. The others give once, few or many, or a class for an expanded clone.

size | D | J | V | DNA | CDR3
. | TRBD1 | TRBJ2-7 | TRBV19 | TGTGCCAGTAGCCGGGACAGGGGATACTACGAGCAGTACTTC | CASSRDRGYYEQYF
. | TRBD2 | TRBJ2-6 | TRBV20-1 | TGCAGTGCTAGTATAGCGGGATCTGGGGCCAACGTCCTGACTTTC | CSASIAGSGANVLTF
. | . | TRBJ2-7 | TRBV23-1 | TGCGCCAGCAGTCACTACACAGCCTACGAGCAGTACTTC | CASSHYTAYEQYF
few | . | TRBJ1-2 | TRBV7-9 | TGTGCCAGCAGCCTCGGCGGGGAGGCGTACTATGGCTACACCTTC | CASSLGGEAYYGYTF
. | . | TRBJ2-7 | TRBV5-8 | TGTGCCAGCAGCTCTGGCCGGGGGACCTACGAGCAGTACTTC | CASSSGRGTYEQYF
. | TRBD1 | TRBJ2-7 | TRBV14 | TGTGCCAGCAGCCAAGACAGGGGGCGTATCTACGAGCAGTACTTC | CASSQDRGRIYEQYF
. | . | TRBJ2-7 | TRBV5-6 | TGTGCCAGCAGCCTCACGGTATACGGCTACGAGCAGTACTTC | CASSLTVYGYEQYF
. | . | TRBJ1-2 | TRBV30 | TGTGCCTGGAGTCCAAACAGGGATGGCTACACCTTC | CAWSPNRDGYTF
. | . | TRBJ1-1 | TRBV10-3 | TGTGCCATCAGTGACATGGGAGGGAACACTGAAGCTTTCTTT | CAISDMGGNTEAFF
. | TRBD2 | TRBJ2-7 | TRBV6-1 | TGTGCCAGCAGTGAAGAACTAGCGGGGGTTCACTCCTACGAGCAGTACTTC | CASSEELAGVHSYEQYF
. | TRBD2 | TRBJ2-1 | TRBV4-1 | TGCGCCAGCAGCCAAGTAAGGCTAGCGGGGGAGGCAGGGGGCTCCTACAATGAGCAGTTCTTC | CASSQVRLAGEAGGSYNEQFF
few | TRBD2 | TRBJ2-1 | TRBV3-1/TRBV3-2 | TGTGCCAGCAGCCAAGGTTCGGGTGGACTAGCACCGTACAATGAGCAGTTCTTC | CASSQGSGGLAPYNEQFF
. | . | TRBJ1-1 | TRBV25-1 | TGTGCCAGCAGTGGACTGTACACTGAAGCTTTCTTT | CASSGLYTEAFF
. | TRBD1 | TRBJ1-2 | TRBV6-2/TRBV6-3 | TGTGCCAGCAGTTCGACAGGGGGCTTCTATGGCTACACCTTC | CASSSTGGFYGYTF
. | TRBD1 | TRBJ1-5 | TRBV19 | TGTGCCAGTAAGGGACAGGTTCAGCCCCAGCATTTT | CASKGQVQPQHF
. | . | TRBJ1-5 | TRBV30 | TGTGCCTGGAGTGTACTGGGTAGGGGCCAACATCAGCCCCAGCATTTT | CAWSVLGRGQHQPQHF
few | TRBD1 | TRBJ2-1 | TRBV19 | TGTGCCAGTAGTTCCGGACAGGAGAACAATGAGCAGTTCTTC | CASSSGQENNEQFF
. | . | TRBJ1-2 | TRBV6-5 | TGTGCCAGCACCCCCGGGGGGCGTAACTATGGCTACACCTTC | CASTPGGRNYGYTF
. | . | TRBJ2-7 | TRBV4-1 | TGCGCCAGCAGCCCCATTACAGGGAGCTCCTACGAGCAGTACTTC | CASSPITGSSYEQYF
. | . | TRBJ1-1 | TRBV11-1 | TGTGCCAGCAGCTTAGCTTTGGGGGCACCCAAAGCTTTCTTT | CASSLALGAPKAFF
once | TRBD1 | TRBJ1-5 | TRBV7-2 | TGTGCCAGCAGCCCGTCCCGGGACAGGGTGCCTCAGCCCCAGCATTTT | CASSPSRDRVPQPQHF
once | TRBD1 | TRBJ2-7 | TRBV9 | TGTGCCAGCAGCGCCGGACAGGACTACGAGCAGTACTTC | CASSAGQDYEQYF
. | . | TRBJ1-1 | TRBV7-9 | TGTGCCAGCAGCTTGCAGGCGAACACTGAAGCTTTCTTT | CASSLQANTEAFF
. | TRBD2 | TRBJ2-1 | TRBV4-3 | TGCGCCAGCAGCCAATCACTCCTTAGCGGGCGAACCTACAATGAGCAGTTCTTC | CASSQSLLSGRTYNEQFF
. | TRBD2 | TRBJ2-3 | TRBV19 | TGTGCCAGTAGGGAGACTAGCGGGAGAAATACGCAGTATTTT | CASRETSGRNTQYF
. | TRBD1 | TRBJ2-5 | TRBV2 | TGTGCCAGCAATTCGGACAGGGGTATTGAAGAGACCCAGTACTTC | CASNSDRGIEETQYF
. | . | TRBJ1-5 | TRBV19 | TGTGCCAGTAGTAGCATAGAGGGATCCCAGCATTTT | CASSSIEGSQHF
. | TRBD2 | TRBJ2-1 | TRBV5-1 | TGCGCCAGCAGCTTTCGGACTAGCGGTTACAATGAGCAGTTCTTC | CASSFRTSGYNEQFF
. | TRBD1 | TRBJ2-2 | TRBV9 | TGTGCCAGCAGCGCGGGACAGGGAGTTCGAACCGGGGAGCTGTTTTTT | CASSAGQGVRTGELFF
. | . | TRBJ2-6 | TRBV6-6 | TGTGCCAGCAGTCCTACTGGGGCCAACGTCCTGACTTTC | CASSPTGANVLTF
. | TRBD1 | TRBJ1-5 | TRBV2 | TGTGCCAGCAGTGGACAGGGATTAAATCAGCCCCAGCATTTT | CASSGQGLNQPQHF